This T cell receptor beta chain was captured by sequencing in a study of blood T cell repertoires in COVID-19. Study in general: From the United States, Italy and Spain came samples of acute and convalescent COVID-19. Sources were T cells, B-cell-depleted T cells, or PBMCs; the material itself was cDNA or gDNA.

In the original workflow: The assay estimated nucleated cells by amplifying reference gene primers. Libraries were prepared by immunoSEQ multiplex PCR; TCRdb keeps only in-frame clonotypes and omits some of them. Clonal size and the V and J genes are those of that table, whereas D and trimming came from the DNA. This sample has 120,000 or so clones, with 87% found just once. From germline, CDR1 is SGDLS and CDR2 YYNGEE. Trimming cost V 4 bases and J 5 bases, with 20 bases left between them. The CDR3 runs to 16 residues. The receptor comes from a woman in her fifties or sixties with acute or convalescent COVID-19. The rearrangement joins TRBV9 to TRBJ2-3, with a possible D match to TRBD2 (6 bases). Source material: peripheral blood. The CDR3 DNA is TGTGCCAGCAGCCAGGAGCGGCGGGGAGGCATAGATACGCAGTATTTT. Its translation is CASSQERRGGIDTQYF.